This T cell receptor (beta chain) was sequenced during a study of blood T cell repertoires in COVID-19 (dated by TCRdb to the early 2020s). For the study in its entirety: Collaborator samples came from the United States, Italy and Spain and covered acute and convalescent phases of COVID-19. The dataset comprised deeply sampled blood TCRbeta repertoires from subjects exposed to, actively infected with, or recovered from COVID-19. Where available, HLA class I and class II types were taken from metadata supplied by the sample provider and were not determined by assay-based typing. The repertoires were released in a freely available public database intended as a resource for research on the immune response to SARS-CoV-2. The samples were drawn from two sources: the first 160 participants of the ongoing ImmuneRACE study, and about 1,300 subjects contributed by 6 global collaborators. The prospective study material was composed of cDNA or gDNA derived from T cells, B-cell-depleted T cells, or PBMCs. Nearly every sample came with metadata listing a de-identified subject ID, COVID-19 status, age in years and sex. Findings and caveats that apply to the study as a whole: How much clinical and demographic metadata was included differed by source and by participant, and the metadata was provided uncurated.

The immunoSEQ Assay, a bias-controlled multiplex PCR, was used to amplify TCRbeta CDR3 regions from genomic DNA. On the authors' methods: Nucleated cell counts per sample were estimated from amplification of reference gene primers within the assay. Sequence reads were collapsed and filtered to measure the absolute abundance of every unique TCRbeta CDR3 rearrangement. Productive Simpson clonality was computed per sample as the square root of Simpson's diversity index over productive rearrangements. Imported from immuneACCESS, the table was reduced by TCRdb to in-frame sequences with V and J called. These copies leave out some clones; in studies compared against another copy, an unresolved V gene accounts for under half, and the cause of the remainder is not known. V, J and clone size reflect that table, while D and trimming were determined from the DNA. The sample records some 70,000 clones, roughly three quarters of which are singletons. 5% to 6.5% of the sample goes to the ten largest clones.

Comment on this clone: Its cognate antigen has yet to be identified. No clone much larger than this one lies a single base away; base qualities are absent.

Whole blood was collected in K2EDTA tubes by collaborating institutions according to the institutions' own protocols. For TCRbeta analysis, collaborators shipped samples as frozen whole blood, isolated PBMCs, or DNA extracted from either of those sample types. The specimen sequenced was peripheral blood. The receptor was isolated from a woman aged 60-75 years with acute or convalescent COVID-19.

The CDR3 protein is CASSLGQGRDGGYTF. The sequence in DNA is TGCGCCAGCAGCTTGGGGCAGGGGCGTGATGGCGGCTACACCTTC. This receptor chain uses TRBV5-1 and TRBJ1-2; tentative D gene TRBD1, with 6 bases matching. Counted from cysteine to phenylalanine, this CDR3 has 15 amino acids. CDR3 DNA only is kept here, 45 bases in frame from base 1. Taken from the germline V gene, the CDR1 and CDR2 loops are SGHRS and YFSETQ. A distance of 17 bases separates the germline ends of V and J, which lose 0 bases and 8 bases respectively.